This paragraph reports one T cell receptor beta chain. The target antigen is unknown. Germline V CDR1 and CDR2: SGHRS, YFSETQ. The CDR3 consists of 16 residues. V was trimmed by 3 bases and J by 2 bases, leaving 18 bases between them. These data originate in a study of T-cell memory formation after mild COVID-19. Using its own MiXCR run on the 5' RACE reads, TCRdb lists one record per CDR3 protein. This sample has under 250,000 distinct CDR3 sequences, with around 30% found just once. Whole-study results and caveats: Contracting CD4+ clones sat mainly in CM and EM; CD8+ in EMRA.

The V and J genes are TRBV5-1 and TRBJ2-7; D gene unclear. The source material was PBMCs or a T cell subset sorted from them (not recorded which). This receptor was identified in an adult woman who had mild COVID-19 (a few samples of this study predate the infection). Cell type and time point are not known. Written as DNA, the CDR3 is TGCGCCAGCAGCTGGTCTTCCAGTGCTAGTCCCTACGAGCAGTACTTC. Residues: CASSWSSSASPYEQYF.